Included here is one T cell receptor (beta chain) sequence, with context. The antigen remains unidentified. These data originate in a study of Graves' ophthalmopathy and Graves' hyperthyroidism. The overall study: Researchers obtained peripheral blood at initial diagnosis, before any treatment had begun.

As the template, RNA transcripts were used to amplify TCR beta CDR3 regions. HTBI primers primed a first-round RT-PCR, and a second-round multiplex PCR followed. In TCRdb, the multiplex PCR reads were re-called with MiXCR into one record per CDR3 protein. The table lists over 450,000 distinct CDR3 sequences, around an eighth of them singletons. The CDR3 runs 16 residues. The V gene's germline CDR1 is KGHDR and CDR2 SFDVKD. Losses at the gene ends were 3 bases for V and 4 bases for J; bases not matched to a gene: 9. Orbital computed tomography, thyroid ultrasound, TRAb, serum thyroxine and clinical symptoms formed the basis of diagnosis. Study-level points and caveats: Blood also harbored most expanded thyroid clonotypes above 0.001 frequency.

The sequence was obtained from a woman in her 30s with Graves' ophthalmopathy. The chain uses TRBV24-1 and TRBJ2-5, with 8 bases identical to TRBD2. The sequencing input was blood. The CDR3 region is CATSDHAGTSRETQYF. In nucleotides, the CDR3 is TGTGCCACCAGTGATCACGCCGGGACTAGTAGAGAGACCCAGTACTTC.